This T cell receptor beta chain was sequenced in a study of patients and donors after allogeneic stem cell transplantation. The germline gives CDR1 GTSNPN, CDR2 SVGIG (reference sequence). The CDR3 contains 13 residues. V was shortened by 0 bases and J by 6 bases, with 11 bases between the two germline ends. TCRdb itself ran the RT-PCR reads through MiXCR, one entry per CDR3 protein. The sample consists of 900,000 to 1,000,000 distinct CDR3 sequences, 18% of them appearing once. This clonotype was sampled from a human donor who was either an allogeneic HSCT recipient or a stem cell or donor lymphocyte infusion donor (not recorded which). It is not recorded whose cells these are; they may come from a transplant donor. The chain carries TRBV30 and TRBJ1-2, with D tentatively TRBD1 (5 bases). The sample consisted of blood, either unsorted or a sorted T cell fraction (not recorded which). The CDR3 sequence is CAWSVIGANGYTF. DNA for the CDR3: TGTGCCTGGAGTGTAATAGGGGCCAATGGCTACACCTTC.